Listed here are 3 T cell receptor beta chains from one sample, sequenced in a study of Ad26.COV2.S vaccination and SARS-CoV-2 variants. Treatment given: around 19 received Ad26.COV2.S at low or high dose, single or two shots; 5 received placebo; per-sample allocation not given. At day 63 after the first vaccine or placebo injection, samples were drawn. Profiling relied on immunoSEQ multiplex PCR, and the TCRdb table lists in-frame clones only, not all of them. Of 250,000 or so clones listed, roughly 89% are singletons. Sequencing used peripheral blood, obtained in a trial of Ad26.COV2.S vaccine versus placebo. The receptors were sampled from a person between 18 and 59 years old who received the Ad26.COV2.S COVID-19 vaccine or a placebo.

The chain couples TRBV4-2 to TRBJ1-4, with 8 positions matching TRBD1. Germline loops: CDR1 LGHNA, CDR2 YNFKEQ. With 1 base clipped from V and 4 bases from J, the junction kept 5 bases outside the gene matches. The CDR3 is 16 amino acids. This CDR3 is CASSQAPGQVNEKLFF. CDR3 sequence (DNA): TGTGCCAGCAGCCAAGCCCCGGGACAGGTTAATGAAAAACTGTTTTTT.

This chain connects TRBV6-2 or TRBV6-3 to TRBJ2-1; 9 positions match TRBD2. The CDR3 runs 15 residues. In germline, CDR1 is MNHEY, CDR2 SVGEGT. V trimming: 1 base; J trimming: 7 bases; junction bases outside the gene matches: 5. Here the CDR3 DNA reads TGTGCCAGCAGTTACTTTGCGGGGGGGCGGAATGAGCAGTTCTTC. Amino acid sequence: CASSYFAGGRNEQFF.

The chain links TRBV6-6 to TRBJ2-1, with 7 bases aligning to TRBD2. Germline assignment: CDR1 MNHNY and CDR2 SVGAGI (reference sequence). J lost 2 bases, V lost 4 bases, and 2 bases had no gene match. This CDR3 is 14 amino acids long. The CDR3 nucleotides read TGTGCCAGCAGTTTTAGCGGGCCCTACAATGAGCAGTTCTTC. Translated, it gives CASSFSGPYNEQFF.